This T cell receptor (beta chain) stems from a study of blood T cell repertoires in COVID-19. Germline CDR1 reads SGDLS; CDR2 reads YYNGEE. CDR3 length: 16 residues. The ends were cut back, 0 bases at V and 0 bases at J, with 10 bases in the middle. Generated by immunoSEQ multiplex PCR, the TCRdb table keeps only in-frame clones and is missing some. The profile covers 110,000 to 150,000 clones, with about nine tenths appearing a single time and less than 5.5% taken by the ten largest. The V gene is TRBV9, the J gene TRBJ2-1; the D is unclear. The sequencing sample was made of PBMCs or T cells enriched from blood (not recorded which). The sequence came from a man between 45 and 60 years old who had recovered from COVID-19. The CDR3 is CASSVEQRSSYNEQFF. The CDR3, as DNA: TGTGCCAGCAGCGTAGAGCAAAGGAGCTCCTACAATGAGCAGTTCTTC.